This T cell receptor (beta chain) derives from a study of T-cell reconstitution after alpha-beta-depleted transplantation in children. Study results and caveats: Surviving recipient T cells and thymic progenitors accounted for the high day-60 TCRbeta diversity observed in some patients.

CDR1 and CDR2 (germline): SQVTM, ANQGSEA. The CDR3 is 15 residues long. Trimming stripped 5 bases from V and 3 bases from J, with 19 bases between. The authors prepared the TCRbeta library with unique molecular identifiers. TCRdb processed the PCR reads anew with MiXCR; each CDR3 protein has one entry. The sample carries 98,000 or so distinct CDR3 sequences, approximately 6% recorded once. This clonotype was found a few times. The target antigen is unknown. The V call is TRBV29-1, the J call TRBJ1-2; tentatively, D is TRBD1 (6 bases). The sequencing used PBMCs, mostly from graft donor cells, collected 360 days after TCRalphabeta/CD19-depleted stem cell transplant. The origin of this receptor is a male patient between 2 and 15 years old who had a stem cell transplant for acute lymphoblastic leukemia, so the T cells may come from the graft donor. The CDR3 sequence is CSVIRGGAADYGYTF. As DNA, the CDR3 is TGCAGCGTTATCCGGGGGGGGGCGGCGGACTATGGCTACACCTTC.